The rows below give T cell receptor beta chains drawn from one sample of a study of molecular identifiers for immune sequencing clone quantification. MiXCR was run by TCRdb on the PCR reads, yielding one entry per CDR3 protein. The profile shows approximately 590,000 distinct CDR3 sequences, roughly 27% of them singletons. The sample consisted of naive CD8+ T cells from blood, with Jurkat cell RNA spiked in. Source of these receptors: a human donor in good health. Some libraries in this study had Jurkat cell RNA spiked in. Each CDR3 is given with its conserved first and last residue. Fields, in order: clone size, J gene, V gene, D gene, CDR3 DNA, CDR3 protein. A D gene is named only where the DNA matches it firmly. Size is omitted from some rows. Given values are once, few, many or a class for expanded clones.

clone size: .
J gene: TRBJ2-1
V gene: TRBV6-5
D gene: TRBD2
CDR3 DNA: TGTGCCAGCAGGAATCGCGGGGGGGCTGGCAATGAGCAGTTCTTC
CDR3 protein: CASRNRGGAGNEQFF

clone size: many
J gene: TRBJ2-4
V gene: TRBV18
D gene: .
CDR3 DNA: TGTGCCAGCTCACCACCGCTCAGTAAAAACATTCAGTACTTC
CDR3 protein: CASSPPLSKNIQYF

clone size: many
J gene: TRBJ1-2
V gene: TRBV29-1
D gene: .
CDR3 DNA: TGCAGCGTTGAAGATGCAGGGGACATCAATGGCTACACCTTC
CDR3 protein: CSVEDAGDINGYTF

clone size: .
J gene: TRBJ1-5
V gene: TRBV27
D gene: .
CDR3 DNA: TGTGCCAGCAGTTTACAGGGGCCTAGCAATCAGCCCCAGCATTTT
CDR3 protein: CASSLQGPSNQPQHF

clone size: many
J gene: TRBJ1-5
V gene: TRBV30
D gene: TRBD1
CDR3 DNA: TGTGCCTGGAGCGATACAGGGGGTAGACCCCAGCATTTT
CDR3 protein: CAWSDTGGRPQHF

clone size: many
J gene: TRBJ2-7
V gene: TRBV20-1
D gene: .
CDR3 DNA: TGCAGTGCTAGAGATCTGGCAGGCCTTCAGTACTTC
CDR3 protein: CSARDLAGLQYF

clone size: .
J gene: TRBJ2-3
V gene: TRBV13
D gene: TRBD2
CDR3 DNA: TGTGCCAGCAGCTTAGAGGCGGGAGTCGATACGCAGTATTTT
CDR3 protein: CASSLEAGVDTQYF

clone size: .
J gene: TRBJ2-1
V gene: TRBV5-5
D gene: .
CDR3 DNA: TGTGCCAGCAGCTTCGATTGGTCGGATGAGCAGTTCTTC
CDR3 protein: CASSFDWSDEQFF

clone size: .
J gene: TRBJ2-1
V gene: TRBV27
D gene: .
CDR3 DNA: TGTGCCAGCAGTCCCGAGGCGCTAGCCTACAATGAGCAGTTCTTC
CDR3 protein: CASSPEALAYNEQFF

clone size: many
J gene: TRBJ1-2
V gene: TRBV12-3/TRBV12-4
D gene: .
CDR3 DNA: TGTGCCAGCAGTTTTGTCACTAACTATGGCTACACCTTC
CDR3 protein: CASSFVTNYGYTF

clone size: .
J gene: TRBJ2-7
V gene: TRBV20-1
D gene: TRBD2
CDR3 DNA: TGCAGTGCTAGTTATGATTCTAGCGGCCTCGGGGGTTTCTACGAGCAGTACTTC
CDR3 protein: CSASYDSSGLGGFYEQYF

clone size: .
J gene: TRBJ2-1
V gene: TRBV6-1
D gene: TRBD1
CDR3 DNA: TGTGCCAGCAGTGGCTCGGTTACGACAGGGCCGAAAGAGACCCAGTTCTTC
CDR3 protein: CASSGSVTTGPKETQFF

clone size: once
J gene: TRBJ2-3
V gene: TRBV6-2/TRBV6-3
D gene: TRBD2
CDR3 DNA: TGTGCCAGCAGTTACTCGCCAACTAGCGGGGGCCCGACAGATACGCAGTGTTTT
CDR3 protein: CASSYSPTSGGPTDTQCF

clone size: few
J gene: TRBJ2-6
V gene: TRBV20-1
D gene: .
CDR3 DNA: TGCAGTGCTAGCCCCTTGGGGACTGGGGCCAACGTCCTGACTTTC
CDR3 protein: CSASPLGTGANVLTF

clone size: once
J gene: TRBJ1-3
V gene: TRBV4-3
D gene: .
CDR3 DNA: TGCGCCAGCAGCCAATTCGAGGGCGGAAACGCCATATATTTT
CDR3 protein: CASSQFEGGNAIYF

clone size: many
J gene: TRBJ1-4
V gene: TRBV5-1
D gene: .
CDR3 DNA: TGCGCCAGCAGCTTGAAGGGAGACGTTAATGAAAAACTGTTTTTT
CDR3 protein: CASSLKGDVNEKLFF

clone size: .
J gene: TRBJ1-3
V gene: TRBV20-1
D gene: .
CDR3 DNA: TGCAGTGCTATTGCCGGGAGTCAAACTGGAAACACCATATATTTT
CDR3 protein: CSAIAGSQTGNTIYF

clone size: .
J gene: TRBJ2-5
V gene: TRBV3-1
D gene: .
CDR3 DNA: TGTGCCAGCAGCCAAGATGTGTTTGGGGCCCGCCAAGAGGCCCAGTACTTC
CDR3 protein: CASSQDVFGARQEAQYF

clone size: .
J gene: TRBJ2-7
V gene: TRBV11-2
D gene: TRBD2
CDR3 DNA: TGTGCCAGCAGCTCACGTACTAGCGGGGCCAGTGACGAGCAGTACTTC
CDR3 protein: CASSSRTSGASDEQYF

clone size: .
J gene: TRBJ1-1
V gene: TRBV2
D gene: TRBD1
CDR3 DNA: TGTGCCAGCTCAATCGGACAGGGAGGCACTGAAGCTTTCTTT
CDR3 protein: CASSIGQGGTEAFF

clone size: .
J gene: TRBJ2-5
V gene: TRBV24-1
D gene: TRBD2
CDR3 DNA: TGTGCCACCAGTGCTTGGGATAGCGGGAGGGCTAGTGAGACCCAGTACTTC
CDR3 protein: CATSAWDSGRASETQYF

clone size: .
J gene: TRBJ2-5
V gene: TRBV6-5
D gene: .
CDR3 DNA: TGTGCCAGCACCCCTACCGCGCTTGGGGGGCGAGCTGGAGAGACCCAGTACTTC
CDR3 protein: CASTPTALGGRAGETQYF

clone size: .
J gene: TRBJ2-1
V gene: TRBV27
D gene: .
CDR3 DNA: TGTGCCAGCAGTTTATCCTTGGGACATTCCTACAATGAGCTGTTCTTC
CDR3 protein: CASSLSLGHSYNELFF

clone size: many
J gene: TRBJ1-5
V gene: TRBV21-1
D gene: .
CDR3 DNA: TGTGCCAGCAGCAAATTCAGGGGGAAAAGCAATCAGCCCCAGCATTTT
CDR3 protein: CASSKFRGKSNQPQHF

clone size: .
J gene: TRBJ2-2
V gene: TRBV27
D gene: .
CDR3 DNA: TGTGCCAGCAGTGTCCTAAGGAGCTTGGGTCCCGGGGAGCTGTTTTTT
CDR3 protein: CASSVLRSLGPGELFF

clone size: many
J gene: TRBJ2-7
V gene: TRBV7-9
D gene: .
CDR3 DNA: TGTGCCAGCTCAGGACAGGGAGGGTTGTACGAGCAGTACTTC
CDR3 protein: CASSGQGGLYEQYF

clone size: many
J gene: TRBJ2-7
V gene: TRBV10-1
D gene: .
CDR3 DNA: TGCGCCAGCAGTGAGTCGCCAGGGGCTTACGAGCAGTACTTC
CDR3 protein: CASSESPGAYEQYF

clone size: .
J gene: TRBJ2-7
V gene: TRBV12-3/TRBV12-4
D gene: TRBD2
CDR3 DNA: TGTGCCAGCAGTCTAGCGGGACACAACTACGAGCAGTACTTC
CDR3 protein: CASSLAGHNYEQYF

clone size: many
J gene: TRBJ2-5
V gene: TRBV28
D gene: .
CDR3 DNA: TGTGCCAGCAGTTTCCCGACAGAAGAGACCCAGTACTTC
CDR3 protein: CASSFPTEETQYF

clone size: many
J gene: TRBJ2-5
V gene: TRBV5-6
D gene: .
CDR3 DNA: TGTGCCAGCAGCTTACAGGGAATCCAAGAGACCCAGTACTTC
CDR3 protein: CASSLQGIQETQYF

clone size: many
J gene: TRBJ2-3
V gene: TRBV28
D gene: TRBD1
CDR3 DNA: TGTGCCAGCAGTGACAGGGGGTCAGATACGCAGTATTTT
CDR3 protein: CASSDRGSDTQYF

clone size: .
J gene: TRBJ1-2
V gene: TRBV9
D gene: TRBD1
CDR3 DNA: TGTGCCAGCAGCGTTGGAGGGGACAGCTATGGCTACACCTTC
CDR3 protein: CASSVGGDSYGYTF

clone size: few
J gene: TRBJ1-1
V gene: TRBV20-1
D gene: .
CDR3 DNA: TGCAGTGCTAGAGATCTGGCACAGCCACCCACTGAAGCTTTCTTT
CDR3 protein: CSARDLAQPPTEAFF

clone size: many
J gene: TRBJ1-1
V gene: TRBV7-9
D gene: .
CDR3 DNA: TGTGCCAGCAGCTATGCAGACATGAACACTGAAGCTTTCTTT
CDR3 protein: CASSYADMNTEAFF

clone size: .
J gene: TRBJ1-2
V gene: TRBV6-2/TRBV6-3
D gene: .
CDR3 DNA: TGTGCCGGCAGTTACGGGCCAGGGAATGACTACACCTTC
CDR3 protein: CAGSYGPGNDYTF

clone size: .
J gene: TRBJ2-4
V gene: TRBV20-1
D gene: TRBD1
CDR3 DNA: TGCAGTGCTAGCCACTCACAGGGGTACAGGGCCATTAACATTCAGTACTTC
CDR3 protein: CSASHSQGYRAINIQYF

clone size: .
J gene: TRBJ2-3
V gene: TRBV7-7
D gene: .
CDR3 DNA: TGTGCTAGCAGCCTCACCTCCGCCCCCACAGATACGCAGTATTTT
CDR3 protein: CASSLTSAPTDTQYF

clone size: few
J gene: TRBJ2-7
V gene: TRBV7-9
D gene: .
CDR3 DNA: TGTGCCAGCAGCTTAGTAATAGGGCCAATTGGATCCTACGAGCAGTACTTC
CDR3 protein: CASSLVIGPIGSYEQYF

clone size: .
J gene: TRBJ2-7
V gene: TRBV28
D gene: TRBD2
CDR3 DNA: TGTGCCAGCAGTCCCTTGGTGGGGGGGGACGAGCAGTACTTC
CDR3 protein: CASSPLVGGDEQYF

clone size: .
J gene: TRBJ2-2
V gene: TRBV3-1
D gene: TRBD1
CDR3 DNA: TGTGCCAGCAGCCATATGACAGGGGGCGGGAGCACCGGGGAGCTGTTTTTT
CDR3 protein: CASSHMTGGGSTGELFF

clone size: .
J gene: TRBJ1-5
V gene: TRBV20-1
D gene: .
CDR3 DNA: TGCAGTGCTAGAGATCCGGTTTATCCTCGCACAGATACGCAGCATTTT
CDR3 protein: CSARDPVYPRTDTQHF

clone size: few
J gene: TRBJ1-1
V gene: TRBV7-8
D gene: TRBD1
CDR3 DNA: TGTGCCAGCAGCATTAACCCGGGACAGGGGGGCGGTTACACTGAAGCTTTCTTT
CDR3 protein: CASSINPGQGGGYTEAFF

clone size: many
J gene: TRBJ1-1
V gene: TRBV6-2/TRBV6-3
D gene: .
CDR3 DNA: TGTGCCAGCAGGCCGGACAGAACCCTTGAAGCTTTCTTT
CDR3 protein: CASRPDRTLEAFF

clone size: many
J gene: TRBJ2-1
V gene: TRBV13
D gene: TRBD2
CDR3 DNA: TGTGCCAGCAGCCCTAGCCTAGCGGGGCGCTACAATGAGCAGTTCTTC
CDR3 protein: CASSPSLAGRYNEQFF

clone size: many
J gene: TRBJ1-2
V gene: TRBV4-3
D gene: .
CDR3 DNA: TGCGCCAGCAGCCAAGATCGAGTTTCTGGCTATGGCTACACCTTC
CDR3 protein: CASSQDRVSGYGYTF

clone size: many
J gene: TRBJ2-2
V gene: TRBV28
D gene: .
CDR3 DNA: TGTGCCAGCAGTTCGGCAAACTACCTACGTCACACCGGGGAGCTGTTTTTT
CDR3 protein: CASSSANYLRHTGELFF

clone size: .
J gene: TRBJ2-2
V gene: TRBV12-3/TRBV12-4
D gene: TRBD2
CDR3 DNA: TGTGCCAGCAGTGACCCTAGCGGAGTGAACACCGGGGAGCTGTTTTTT
CDR3 protein: CASSDPSGVNTGELFF